This section outlines one TCR beta chain sequence together with its context. This clonotype is considered medium-sized (0.01 to 0.1%). There is no known antigen for this receptor. The junction does not match germline at one end; this may be a read error. For oncotyping and quantification of minimal residual disease, T-ALL samples were taken at diagnosis from children and adults treated according to protocol. These data originate in a study of RUNX1 and TCR beta rearrangement in T-cell leukemia (dated by TCRdb to between 2020 and 2021). Describing the broader study: The comparison of TCR beta rearrangements and CDR3 junctions set fewer than 15 T-ALLs carrying mono-allelic acquired RUNX1 mutations against around twelve T-ALLs that were RUNX1 wildtype. All RUNX1 mutations in the mutated group were heterozygous, ten in the Runt homology domain and a few in the transactivation domain. The RUNX1 wildtype T-ALLs were matched for an immature maturation arrest stage, which was defined as lacking cytoplasmic or surface TCR beta protein. RUNX1 wildtype T-ALLs were selected to carry at least incomplete clonal TCR beta rearrangements, enabling D1 versus D2 segment comparison. RUNX1-mutated T-ALLs spanned more diverse maturation arrest stages, including cases arrested before TCR beta rearrangement onset. TCR beta rearrangements in human T-ALL were analyzed for comparison with results obtained from a Runx1 knockout mouse model. An earlier study had already determined the RUNX1 mutation status of the T-ALL cases. The multicentric trials were GRAALL-2003 and GRAALL-2005. Genescan analysis following EuroClonality multiplex PCR on genomic DNA was used to assess TCR rearrangements. Points the paper makes about the study in general: RUNX1-mutated and wildtype T-ALLs showed similar TCR beta J1 cluster usage, with no significant difference. Clonal TCR beta rearrangements were found in 55% to 70% of RUNX1-mutated T-ALLs, which is fewer than the over 80% reported for T-ALL generally. The number of available clonal rearrangements was too small to assess TCR beta CDR3 length or D segment truncation in T-ALLs. Among T-ALL clonal rearrangements, TCR beta D1 segment usage was roughly 83% in the RUNX1-mutated group and 61% in the wildtype group, a difference that was not significant.

Library prep was done by PCR. These reads were obtained on an Illumina MiSeq. Characterization of TCR beta DJ and VDJ rearrangements was performed by next generation amplicon sequencing. From the authors' description of their analysis: Amplicon sequencing data were analyzed with the Vidjil software to identify clonal TCR beta rearrangements. TCR beta rearrangement characteristics were compared between RUNX1-mutated and wildtype groups using two-tailed Fisher exact tests. TCRdb ran its own pipeline on the public reads, namely fastp trimming at Q25 and MiXCR clone calling, and kept in-frame beta chains. CDR3 protein sequences are deduplicated, and each keeps its most common genes and DNA. TCRdb's processing, not the authors', yielded these V and J calls. The sample contains roughly 770 distinct CDR3 sequences, about 30% of them found a single time. The ten largest account for less than 40% of the sample.

The sequenced sample was blood. The clonotype comes from a male donor with T-cell acute lymphoblastic leukemia.

The CDR3 corresponds to CASGPQGPNEQFF. The nucleotides read TGTGCCAGCGGGCCTCAGGGGCCCAATGAGCAGTTCTTT. This chain joins TRBV6-6 to TRBJ2-1; possibly the D gene is TRBD1, per 6 matching bases. According to the germline V gene (reference sequence), CDR1 reads MNHNY and CDR2 reads SVGAGI. The CDR3 spans 13 residues, from the cysteine through the phenylalanine. Only the CDR3 DNA is retained, 39 bases long and in frame from the first base.